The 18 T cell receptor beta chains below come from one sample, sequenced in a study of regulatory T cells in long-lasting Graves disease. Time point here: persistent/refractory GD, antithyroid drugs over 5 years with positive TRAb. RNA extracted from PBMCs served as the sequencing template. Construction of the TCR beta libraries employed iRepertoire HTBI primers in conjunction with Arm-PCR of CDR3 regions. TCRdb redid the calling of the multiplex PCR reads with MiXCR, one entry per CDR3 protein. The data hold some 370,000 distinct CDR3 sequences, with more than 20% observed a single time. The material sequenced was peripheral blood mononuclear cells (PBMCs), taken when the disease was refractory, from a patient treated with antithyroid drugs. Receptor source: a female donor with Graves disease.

The CDR3 nucleotides are TGTGCCAGCAGTTTGAGCCCCGGGAGTGGCGGCACCGGGGAGCTGTTTTTT. It specifies CASSLSPGSGGTGELFF. The chain combines TRBV28 with TRBJ2-2, with D possibly being TRBD2 (6 bases). Per the germline V gene, CDR1 is MDHEN and CDR2 is SYDVKM. Deletions cut 3 bases from V and 4 bases from J, with 18 bases between. This CDR3 has 17 residues.

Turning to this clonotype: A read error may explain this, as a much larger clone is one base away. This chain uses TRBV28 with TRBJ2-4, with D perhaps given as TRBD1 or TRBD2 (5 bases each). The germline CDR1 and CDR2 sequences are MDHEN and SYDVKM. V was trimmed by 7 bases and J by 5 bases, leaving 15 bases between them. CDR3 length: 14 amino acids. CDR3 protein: CASTLGRIQNIQYF. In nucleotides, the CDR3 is TGTGCCAGCACCCTGGGACGGATACAAAACATTCAGTACTTC.

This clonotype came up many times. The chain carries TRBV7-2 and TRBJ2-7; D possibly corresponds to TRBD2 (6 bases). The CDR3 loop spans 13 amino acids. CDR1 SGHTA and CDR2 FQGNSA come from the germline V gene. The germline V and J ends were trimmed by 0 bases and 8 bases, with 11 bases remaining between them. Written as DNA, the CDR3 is TGTGCCAGCAGCTTAGCCGGGACTGTTCAGCAGTACTTC. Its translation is CASSLAGTVQQYF.

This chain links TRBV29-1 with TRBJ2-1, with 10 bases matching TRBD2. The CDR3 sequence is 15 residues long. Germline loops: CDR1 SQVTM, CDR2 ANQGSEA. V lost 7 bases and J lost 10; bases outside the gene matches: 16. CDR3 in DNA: TGCAGCGGGCTTGTGGGGCTAGCGGGAGTGGACGAGCAGTTCTTC. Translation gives CSGLVGLAGVDEQFF.

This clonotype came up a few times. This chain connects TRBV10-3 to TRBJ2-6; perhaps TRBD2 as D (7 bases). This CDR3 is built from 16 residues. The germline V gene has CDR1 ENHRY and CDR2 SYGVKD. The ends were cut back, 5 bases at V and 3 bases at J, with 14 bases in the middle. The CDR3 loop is CAISSSGGFGANVLTF. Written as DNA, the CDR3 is TGTGCCATCAGTTCATCGGGGGGCTTTGGGGCCAACGTCCTGACTTTC.

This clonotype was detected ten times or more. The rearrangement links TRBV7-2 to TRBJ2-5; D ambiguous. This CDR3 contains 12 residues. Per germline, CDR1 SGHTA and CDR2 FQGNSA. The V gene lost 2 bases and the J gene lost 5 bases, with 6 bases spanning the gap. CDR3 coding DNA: TGTGCCAGCAGCTTAAATCCCGAGACCCAGTACTTC. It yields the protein CASSLNPETQYF. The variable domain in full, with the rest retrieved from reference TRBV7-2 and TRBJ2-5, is GAGVSQSPSNKVTEKGKDVELRCDPISGHTALYWYRQSLGQGLEFLIYFQGNSAPDKSGLPSDRFSAERTGGSVSTLTIQRTQQEDSAVYLCASSLNPETQYFGPGTRLLVL.

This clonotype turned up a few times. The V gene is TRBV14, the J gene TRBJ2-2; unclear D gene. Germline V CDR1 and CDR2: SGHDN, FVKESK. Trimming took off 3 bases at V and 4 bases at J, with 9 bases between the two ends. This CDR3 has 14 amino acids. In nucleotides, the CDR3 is TGTGCCAGCAGCCAGACGTCATTCACCGGGGAGCTGTTTTTT. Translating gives CASSQTSFTGELFF.

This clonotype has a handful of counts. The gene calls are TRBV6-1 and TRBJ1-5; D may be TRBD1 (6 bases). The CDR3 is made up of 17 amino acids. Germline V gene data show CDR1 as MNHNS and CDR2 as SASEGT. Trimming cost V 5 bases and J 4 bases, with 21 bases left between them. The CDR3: CASSPRTALFGNQPQHF. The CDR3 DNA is TGTGCCAGCAGTCCACGGACAGCCCTATTTGGTAATCAGCCCCAGCATTTT.

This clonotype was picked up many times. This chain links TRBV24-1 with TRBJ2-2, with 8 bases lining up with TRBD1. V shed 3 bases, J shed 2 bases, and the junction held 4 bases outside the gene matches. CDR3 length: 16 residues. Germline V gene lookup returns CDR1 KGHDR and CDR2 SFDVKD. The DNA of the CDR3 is TGTGCCACCAGTGATACCGGGACAGGTAACACCGGGGAGCTGTTTTTT. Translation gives CATSDTGTGNTGELFF.

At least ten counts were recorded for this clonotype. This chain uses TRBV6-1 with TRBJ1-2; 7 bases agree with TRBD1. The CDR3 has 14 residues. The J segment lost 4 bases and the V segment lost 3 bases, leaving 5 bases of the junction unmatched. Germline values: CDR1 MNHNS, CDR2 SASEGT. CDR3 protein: CASSDTTGVYGYTF. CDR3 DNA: TGTGCCAGCAGTGACACAACAGGGGTCTATGGCTACACCTTC.

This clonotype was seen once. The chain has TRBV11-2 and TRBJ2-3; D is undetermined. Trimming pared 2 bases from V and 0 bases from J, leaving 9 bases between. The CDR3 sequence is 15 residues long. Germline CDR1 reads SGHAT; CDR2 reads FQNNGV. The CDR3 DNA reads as TGTGCCAGCAGCTTACTAACAGCGAGCACAGATACGCAGTATTTT. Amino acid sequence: CASSLLTASTDTQYF.

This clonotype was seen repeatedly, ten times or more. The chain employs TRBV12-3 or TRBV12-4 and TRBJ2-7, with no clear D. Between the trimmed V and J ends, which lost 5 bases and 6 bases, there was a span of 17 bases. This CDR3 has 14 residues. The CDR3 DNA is TGTGCCAGCAGTATTGGGGTTAGTCGTCCCGAGCAGTACTTC. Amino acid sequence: CASSIGVSRPEQYF.

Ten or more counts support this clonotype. The CDR3 sequence: CASTEPGPAKLFF. The CDR3 region has the DNA TGTGCCAGCACCGAGCCGGGCCCGGCAAAACTGTTTTTT. V gene TRBV6-2 or TRBV6-3 combines with J gene TRBJ1-4, with unresolved D. This CDR3 is built from 13 residues. Germline CDR1 MNHEY, CDR2 SVGEGT. With 7 bases removed from V and 10 bases from J, the gap between germline ends came to 16 bases.

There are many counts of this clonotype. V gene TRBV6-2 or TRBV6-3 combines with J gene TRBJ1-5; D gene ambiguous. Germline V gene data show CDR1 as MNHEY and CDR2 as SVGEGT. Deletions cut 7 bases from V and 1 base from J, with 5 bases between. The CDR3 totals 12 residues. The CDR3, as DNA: TGTGCCAGCAAACAGAGCAATCAGCCCCAGCATTTT. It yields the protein CASKQSNQPQHF.

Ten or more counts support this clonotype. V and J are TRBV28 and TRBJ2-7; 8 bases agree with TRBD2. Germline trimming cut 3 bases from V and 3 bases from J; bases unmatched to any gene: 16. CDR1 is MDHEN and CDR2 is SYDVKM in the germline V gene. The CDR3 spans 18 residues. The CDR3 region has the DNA TGTGCCAGCAGTTTTGAGTTTTTTGCGGGAGGACTTAACTACGAGCAGTACTTC. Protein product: CASSFEFFAGGLNYEQYF.

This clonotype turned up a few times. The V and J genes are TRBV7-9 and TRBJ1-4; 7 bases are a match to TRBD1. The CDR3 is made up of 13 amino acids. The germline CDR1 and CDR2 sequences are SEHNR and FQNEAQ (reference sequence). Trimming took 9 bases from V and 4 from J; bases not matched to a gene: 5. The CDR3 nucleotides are TGTGCCAGTAAGGACAGGAGTAATGAAAAACTGTTTTTT. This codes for CASKDRSNEKLFF.

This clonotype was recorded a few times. CDR3 nucleotide sequence: TGTGCCACCCTTTCGTTGCAGGGGGGATCACCCCTCCACTTT. Protein: CATLSLQGGSPLHF. The J gene is TRBJ1-6, the V gene TRBV6-1; 7 bases align to TRBD1. Germline V CDR1 and CDR2: MNHNS, SASEGT. V shed 10 bases and J 10 bases; nucleotides not matched to a gene: 13. The CDR3 covers 14 residues.

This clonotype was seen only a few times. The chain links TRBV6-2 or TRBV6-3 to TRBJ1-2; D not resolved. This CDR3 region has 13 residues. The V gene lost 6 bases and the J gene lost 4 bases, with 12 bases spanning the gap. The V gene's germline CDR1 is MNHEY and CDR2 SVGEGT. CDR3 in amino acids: CASRQTAGYGYTF. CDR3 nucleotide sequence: TGTGCCAGCAGGCAAACGGCAGGCTATGGCTACACCTTC.